This T cell receptor (beta chain) originates from a study of shared clonotypes between healthy human individuals. General study findings and limits: Since donors were few, the genetic and exposure-history diversity represented was limited.

CDR1 is SGHTA and CDR2 is FQGTGA in the germline V gene. This CDR3 has 14 residues. V was shortened by 1 base and J by 3 bases, with 8 bases between the two germline ends. The study enrolled healthy HIV-negative adults without recent acute infections or vaccinations as donors. Those who donated, Caucasian adults without exception, all lived in Nashville, Tennessee. Only in-frame clones appear in the TCRdb table, and some are missing; sequencing was by immunoSEQ multiplex PCR. This sample has over 400,000 clones, with 81% found just once. In its sample, this clone was seen once. The antigen remains undetermined.

The TCR sequence derives from a woman in her thirties or forties in good health. Some clones in this sample may be carry-over from other donors' samples. This rearrangement joins TRBV7-3 to TRBJ2-3, with TRBD1 as a possible D gene (5 bases). Sequenced material: PBMCs. The CDR3 loop reads CASSLSRVTDTQYF. The CDR3 DNA sequence: TGTGCCAGCAGCTTAAGCAGGGTGACAGATACGCAGTATTTT. The full variable domain, in which reference TRBV7-3 and TRBJ2-3 provide the parts outside the CDR3, is GAGVSQTPSNKVTEKGKYVELRCDPISGHTALYWYRQSLGQGPEFLIYFQGTGAADDSGLPNDRFFAVRPEGSVSTLKIQRTERGDSAVYLCASSLSRVTDTQYFGPGTRLTVL.